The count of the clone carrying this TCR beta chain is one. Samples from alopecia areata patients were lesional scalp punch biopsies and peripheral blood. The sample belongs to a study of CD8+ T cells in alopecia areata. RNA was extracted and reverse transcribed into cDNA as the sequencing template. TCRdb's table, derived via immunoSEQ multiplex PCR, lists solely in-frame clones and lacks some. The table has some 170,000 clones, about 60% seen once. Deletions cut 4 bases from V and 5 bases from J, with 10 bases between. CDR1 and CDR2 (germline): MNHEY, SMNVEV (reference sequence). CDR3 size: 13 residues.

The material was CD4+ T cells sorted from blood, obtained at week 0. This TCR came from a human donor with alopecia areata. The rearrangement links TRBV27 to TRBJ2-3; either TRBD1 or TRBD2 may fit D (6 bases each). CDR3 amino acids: CASSWRGQDTQYF. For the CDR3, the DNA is TGTGCCAGCAGTTGGAGGGGACAAGATACGCAGTATTTT.